A selection of T cell receptor beta chains follows, all from one sample in a study of blood T cell repertoires in COVID-19. Assay: immunoSEQ multiplex PCR; the TCRdb copy retains only in-frame clones and omits some. Of around 100,000 clones listed, around 81% are singletons. Specimen: peripheral blood. The receptors were sampled from a man aged 55 to 70 with acute or convalescent COVID-19. Each CDR3 is given with its conserved first and last residue. The D gene is left open where the match is weak. Only part of the rows carry a size: once, few, many, or a class if the clone is expanded.

abundance	v_gene	d_gene	j_gene	CDR3nt	CDR3aa
-	TRBV21-1	-	TRBJ2-2	TGTGCCAGCAACCTCCGGGGGGGGCGAGGTTTTTCCAACACCGGGGAGCTGTTTTTT	CASNLRGGRGFSNTGELFF
-	TRBV30	TRBD1	TRBJ1-5	TGTGCCTGGAGCGCCAAGATAGGACAGGGGAATCAGCCCCAGCATTTT	CAWSAKIGQGNQPQHF
few	TRBV5-1	TRBD1	TRBJ2-7	TGCGCCAGCAGCTTGGTTGTTCAGGGGGTTCCCTACGAGCAGTACTTC	CASSLVVQGVPYEQYF
-	TRBV5-1	TRBD1	TRBJ1-1	TGCGCCAGCAGCTTGGGGGACAGGGGTTACACTGAAGCTTTCTTT	CASSLGDRGYTEAFF
-	TRBV19	-	TRBJ2-2	TGTGCCAGTACCTCAGGACAGCCCGCGAACACCGGGGAGCTGTTTTTT	CASTSGQPANTGELFF
-	TRBV3-1/TRBV3-2	-	TRBJ2-3	TGTGCCAGCAGCCAAGATCTCGGGGGTGGGAGAGGCACGCAGTATTTT	CASSQDLGGGRGTQYF
-	TRBV6-6	-	TRBJ2-7	TGTGCCAGCAGTTACTCGAGTGTGACTCTGGGTCACGAGCAGTACTTC	CASSYSSVTLGHEQYF
-	TRBV23-1	-	TRBJ1-1	TGCGCCAGCAGTCAATCACAGGACCCTAAGAACACTGAAGCTTTCTTT	CASSQSQDPKNTEAFF
-	TRBV18	-	TRBJ2-7	TGTGCCAGCTCACCCCAGGGTAAGGGGTCCTACGAGCAGTACTTC	CASSPQGKGSYEQYF
once	TRBV6-5	-	TRBJ1-2	TGTGCCAGCAGTTACTCGAAGGGGGTTCAGGGCTACACCTTC	CASSYSKGVQGYTF
-	TRBV7-2	-	TRBJ1-5	TGTGCCAGCAGCCAGATGGCGGGGCGGGATCAGCCCCAGCATTTT	CASSQMAGRDQPQHF
-	TRBV4-1	TRBD2	TRBJ2-3	TGCGCCAGCAGCCATTTGATAGCGGGGGTTAGCACAGATACGCAGTATTTT	CASSHLIAGVSTDTQYF
-	TRBV19	TRBD1	TRBJ1-5	TGTGCCAGTAGTATAGGGACAGGGTTCAATCAGCCCCAGCATTTT	CASSIGTGFNQPQHF
-	TRBV7-2	TRBD1	TRBJ1-1	TGTGCCAGCAGCCTGTGGACAGGGGTCACTGAAGCTTTCTTT	CASSLWTGVTEAFF
-	TRBV2	-	TRBJ2-3	TGTGCCAGCACCACAGGACAGAGCACAGATACGCAGTATTTT	CASTTGQSTDTQYF
-	TRBV7-8	TRBD1	TRBJ1-2	TGTGCCAGCAGGGAGGGACAGTTTTATGGCTACACCTTC	CASREGQFYGYTF
-	TRBV5-4	-	TRBJ2-6	TGTGCCAGCAGCTTGGGCGGCAGACTACTGAGCTCTGGGGCCAACGTCCTGACTTTC	CASSLGGRLLSSGANVLTF
-	TRBV29-1	TRBD1	TRBJ1-4	TGCAGCGTGGGGACACAGGGGCGCGGTGAAAAACTGTTTTTT	CSVGTQGRGEKLFF
-	TRBV15	-	TRBJ1-5	TGTGCCACCAGCAGAGGTTCCCCCCTAGCCGTCCTACATCAGCCCCAGCATTTT	CATSRGSPLAVLHQPQHF
-	TRBV6-2/TRBV6-3	-	TRBJ1-1	TGTGCCAGCAGTGGTGACTTTGGCCTTCCCACTGAAGCTTTCTTT	CASSGDFGLPTEAFF
few	TRBV29-1	-	TRBJ2-2	TGCAGCGTTGAAGATCAAGAGGTTTCCGGGGAGCTGTTTTTT	CSVEDQEVSGELFF
-	TRBV6-1	TRBD1	TRBJ1-6	TGTGCCAGCAGTGAAGGACAGGGGGGTAATTCACCCCTCCACTTT	CASSEGQGGNSPLHF
-	TRBV7-2	-	TRBJ2-7	TGTGCCAGCAGCTTCGACCAGCCAATACAGGGAACAGGCGAGCAGTACTTC	CASSFDQPIQGTGEQYF
-	TRBV24-1	TRBD1	TRBJ1-5	TGTGCCACCAGTAAATCCGGGACAGGGACCAATCAGCCCCAGCATTTT	CATSKSGTGTNQPQHF
-	TRBV4-1	-	TRBJ2-5	TGCGCCAGCAGCCAAGTCTTAGCGGACCAAGAGACCCAGTACTTC	CASSQVLADQETQYF
-	TRBV2	TRBD1	TRBJ1-5	TGTGCCAGCAGTGAGTGGGACAGAAATCAGCCCCAGCATTTT	CASSEWDRNQPQHF
-	TRBV6-1	TRBD1	TRBJ2-7	TGTGCCAGCAGTGAAGCGGAGGGACAGGGCCGACCCTACGAGCAGTACTTC	CASSEAEGQGRPYEQYF
-	TRBV21-1	-	TRBJ2-5	TGTGCCAGCAGCCCTTGGGGGACAGGGGTGATGGAGACCCAGTACTTC	CASSPWGTGVMETQYF
-	TRBV6-6	TRBD1	TRBJ1-2	TGTGCCAGCAGAAGACAGGGGGCCGGCTATGGCTACACCTTC	CASRRQGAGYGYTF
-	TRBV19	TRBD1	TRBJ2-5	TGTGCCAGTAGTATAGAAGGGACAGGGGGGTCGGAGACCCAGTACTTC	CASSIEGTGGSETQYF
-	TRBV7-2	-	TRBJ1-2	TGTGCCAGCAGCTCCCGGGCAGGGGCGACTGATGGCTACACCTTC	CASSSRAGATDGYTF
-	TRBV2	-	TRBJ1-2	TGTGCCAGCAGCATGGGGGCCTCTAACTATGGCTACACCTTC	CASSMGASNYGYTF
-	TRBV6-5	TRBD1	TRBJ1-2	TGTGCCAGCATTTCCGGGACAGCCTATGGCTACACCTTC	CASISGTAYGYTF
once	TRBV24-1	-	TRBJ1-5	TGTGCCACCAGTGCGTCCGGCAATCAGCCCCAGCATTTT	CATSASGNQPQHF
-	TRBV28	TRBD1	TRBJ1-5	TGTGCCAGCAGTCCCGCCCGGACAGGGAACAATCAGCCCCAGCATTTT	CASSPARTGNNQPQHF
-	TRBV19	-	TRBJ1-1	TGTGCCAGTAGTAGAGGGTCCTTGAACACTGAAGCTTTCTTT	CASSRGSLNTEAFF